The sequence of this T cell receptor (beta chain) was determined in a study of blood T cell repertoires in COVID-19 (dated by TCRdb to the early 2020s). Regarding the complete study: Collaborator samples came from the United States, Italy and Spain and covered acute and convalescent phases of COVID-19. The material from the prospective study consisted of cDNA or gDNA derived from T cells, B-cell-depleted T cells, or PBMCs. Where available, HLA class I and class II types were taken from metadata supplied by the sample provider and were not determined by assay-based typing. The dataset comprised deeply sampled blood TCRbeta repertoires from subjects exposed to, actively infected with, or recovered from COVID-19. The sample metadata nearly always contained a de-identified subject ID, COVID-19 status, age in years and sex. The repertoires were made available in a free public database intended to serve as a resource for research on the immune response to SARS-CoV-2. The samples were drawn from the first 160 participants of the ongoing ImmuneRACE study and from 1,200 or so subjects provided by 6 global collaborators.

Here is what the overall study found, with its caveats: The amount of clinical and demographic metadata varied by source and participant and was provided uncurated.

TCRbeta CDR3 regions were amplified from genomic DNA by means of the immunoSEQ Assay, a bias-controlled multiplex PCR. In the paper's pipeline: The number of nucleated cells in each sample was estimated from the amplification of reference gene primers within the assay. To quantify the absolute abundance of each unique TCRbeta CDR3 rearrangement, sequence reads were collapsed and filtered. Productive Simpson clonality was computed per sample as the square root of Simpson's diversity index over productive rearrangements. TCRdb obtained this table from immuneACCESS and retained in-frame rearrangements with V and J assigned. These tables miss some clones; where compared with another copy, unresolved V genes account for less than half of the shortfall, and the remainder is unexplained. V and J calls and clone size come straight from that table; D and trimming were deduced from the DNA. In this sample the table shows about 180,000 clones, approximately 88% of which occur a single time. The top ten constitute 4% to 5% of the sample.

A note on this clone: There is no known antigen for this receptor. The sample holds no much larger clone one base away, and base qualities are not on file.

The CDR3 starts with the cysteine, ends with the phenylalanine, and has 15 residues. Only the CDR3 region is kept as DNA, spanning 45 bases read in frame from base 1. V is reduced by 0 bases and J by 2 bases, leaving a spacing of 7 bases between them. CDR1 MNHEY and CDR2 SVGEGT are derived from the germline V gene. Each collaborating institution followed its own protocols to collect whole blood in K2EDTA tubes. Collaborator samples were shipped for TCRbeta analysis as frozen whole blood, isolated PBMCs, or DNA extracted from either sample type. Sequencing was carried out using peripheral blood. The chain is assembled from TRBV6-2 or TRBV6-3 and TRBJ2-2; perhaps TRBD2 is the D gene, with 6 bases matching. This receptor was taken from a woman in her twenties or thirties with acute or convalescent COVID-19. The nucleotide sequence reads TGTGCCAGCAGTTACTCCGGGACTAACACCGGGGAGCTGTTTTTT. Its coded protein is CASSYSGTNTGELFF.